This T cell receptor beta chain was recorded in a study of neurological immune-mediated disorders. TCRdb re-called the 5' RACE reads with MiXCR, one entry per CDR3 protein. This repertoire shows 45,000 or so distinct CDR3 sequences, about 6% found once; its top ten account for 0.55% to 0.6%. This clonotype was found many times. The TCR originated in a woman aged 40-49 years in good health. The sequenced sample consisted of CD4+ T cells from blood.

The DNA for the CDR3 is TGTGCCAGCAGCTGGTACAATGAGCAGTTCTTC. Protein sequence: CASSWYNEQFF. The chain joins TRBV7-2 to TRBJ2-1; D not resolved. The CDR3 is made up of 11 amino acids. V was trimmed by 4 bases and J by 4 bases, leaving 2 bases between them. Germline CDR1 is SGHTA and CDR2 is FQGNSA.